Listed below are T cell receptor beta chains from one sample, sequenced in a study of lymphopenia after photon versus proton radiotherapy. TCRdb keeps only in-frame clones here, not all; method: immunoSEQ multiplex PCR. The sample has roughly 30,000 clones; around 85% are singletons. The material sequenced was peripheral blood, taken from a patient treated with photon-based radiotherapy. These receptors were taken from a man in his fifties or sixties with gastric cancer. Both conserved end residues are part of each CDR3. D genes are given only for firm matches. Clone size, where shown, is once, few, many, or a class for clones that have expanded.

j_call v_call clone_size d_call cdr3_nt cdr3_aa
TRBJ2-5 TRBV19 - TRBD1 TGTGCCAGTAGTGTGCAGGGGGCGGTGGAGACCCAGTACTTC CASSVQGAVETQYF
TRBJ2-3 TRBV18 once - TGTGCCAGCCAAAACGGGCTATCAGGAACAGATACGCAGTATTTT CASQNGLSGTDTQYF
TRBJ2-3 TRBV4-3 - - TGCGCCAGCAGCCAAGTTCGCGGGACGAGGCAGTATTTT CASSQVRGTRQYF
TRBJ1-4 TRBV4-3 few TRBD1 TGCGCCAGCAGCCCTCTAACCGCAGGGGGCCGTGAAAAACTGTTTTTT CASSPLTAGGREKLFF
TRBJ2-3 TRBV7-9 - - TGTGCCAGCAGCTCCTTGGGAGCGACCGATACGCAGTATTTT CASSSLGATDTQYF
TRBJ1-6 TRBV7-9 - - TGTGCCACCACCGGGGGGGATAATTCACCCCTCCACTTT CATTGGDNSPLHF
TRBJ1-6 TRBV30 - TRBD1 TGTGCCTGGAGGCAGAAACAGGGACAGAATAATTCACCCCTCCACTTT CAWRQKQGQNNSPLHF
TRBJ2-7 TRBV19 - TRBD2 TGTGCCAGTAGTATCGGGAGGTCCTACGAGCAGTACTTC CASSIGRSYEQYF
TRBJ1-3 TRBV19 - - TGTGCCAGTAGTAAAATGGGTCGACAGGACTCTGGAAACACCATATATTTT CASSKMGRQDSGNTIYF
TRBJ2-3 TRBV7-3 - TRBD1 TGTGCCAGCAGCTTCGATCGGGACAGCCTCTCCACGCAGTATTTT CASSFDRDSLSTQYF
TRBJ1-5 TRBV25-1 once - TGTGCCAGCAGTGGGACAGCCCTCGGTCAGCCCCAGCATTTT CASSGTALGQPQHF
TRBJ2-5 TRBV11-1 - - TGTGCCAGCAGCTTAGCTCCCTATCAAGAGACCCAGTACTTC CASSLAPYQETQYF
TRBJ1-5 TRBV4-1 once - TGCGCCAGCAGCCACAGGGATTTAAGTCAGCCCCAGCATTTT CASSHRDLSQPQHF
TRBJ2-3 TRBV19 - TRBD1 TGTGCCAGTAGCTTTTCCGGGACAGGGACCGATACGCAGTATTTT CASSFSGTGTDTQYF
TRBJ2-3 TRBV5-6 - TRBD2 TGTGCCAGCAGCTTGATGAGACTAGCGGTGAGCACAGATACGCAGTATTTT CASSLMRLAVSTDTQYF
TRBJ2-7 TRBV15 - TRBD1 TGTGCCACCAGCCCCGGCAGGGGGTACGAGCAGTACTTC CATSPGRGYEQYF
TRBJ1-2 TRBV19 - TRBD1 TGTGCCAGTAGTATACTGACAGGGGGCGATGGCTACACCTTC CASSILTGGDGYTF
TRBJ1-3 TRBV9 - TRBD1 TGTGCCAGCAGCGTAGGGGGACAGTGGACCTCGGTTGACACCATATATTTT CASSVGGQWTSVDTIYF
TRBJ2-6 TRBV6-1 - - TGTGCCAGCAGTGAATGGCATACCCTCTCTGGGGCCAACGTCCTGACTTTC CASSEWHTLSGANVLTF
TRBJ2-5 TRBV29-1 - - TGCAGCGTTGTCTGGGAGACCCAGTACTTC CSVVWETQYF
TRBJ2-1 TRBV19 - TRBD2 TGTGCCAGTAGTATGCGGGGGGGGAGCCTTAGGAACAATGAGCAGTTCTTC CASSMRGGSLRNNEQFF
TRBJ2-3 TRBV19 - TRBD2 TGTGCCAGTAGTATAATGGTAGCGGGGGGAGATACGCAGTATTTT CASSIMVAGGDTQYF
TRBJ2-1 TRBV15 - TRBD2 TGTGCCACCAGCGAGGGACTAGCCCCGAACAATGAGCAGTTCTTC CATSEGLAPNNEQFF
TRBJ2-5 TRBV27 - TRBD2 TGTGCCAGCAGTCCGGGGCATAGCGGGGGGGAAGAGACCCAGTACTTC CASSPGHSGGEETQYF
TRBJ2-1 TRBV7-3 - TRBD1 TGTGCCAGCAGCTTAAGACAGGGGGGTGAGCAGTTCTTC CASSLRQGGEQFF
TRBJ2-1 TRBV5-1 once TRBD2 TGCGCCAGCAGCTTCAGCGGGACCGCCAACAATGAGCAGTTCTTC CASSFSGTANNEQFF
TRBJ1-6 TRBV18 few - TGTGCCAGCTCACAGGGGACGGGAAATTCACCCCTCCACTTT CASSQGTGNSPLHF
TRBJ1-5 TRBV30 - - TGTGCCTGGAGTGTGAAGCAGGGCGGTCAGCCCCAGCATTTT CAWSVKQGGQPQHF
TRBJ2-1 TRBV4-3 - - TGCGCCAGCAGCCAAGATTGGCGGGGAGGTTACAATGAGCAGTTCTTC CASSQDWRGGYNEQFF
TRBJ2-2 TRBV5-8 - TRBD1 TGTGCCAGCAGCCTGGGAAGGGGGCCCGGGGAGCTGTTTTTT CASSLGRGPGELFF
TRBJ2-3 TRBV18 - TRBD1 TGTGCCAGCTCACCGACAGGGTCTATACTCACAGATACGCAGTATTTT CASSPTGSILTDTQYF
TRBJ1-3 TRBV29-1 once - TGCAGCGTTGAAGAAATCGGGACAGGAAACACCATATATTTT CSVEEIGTGNTIYF
TRBJ2-5 TRBV6-6 - - TGTGCCAGCAGTTACTCGTTCCGACCCCAAGAGACCCAGTACTTC CASSYSFRPQETQYF
TRBJ1-3 TRBV9 - - TGTGCCAGCAGCGGAGGAACAGGTGTTGGAAACACCATATATTTT CASSGGTGVGNTIYF
TRBJ2-5 TRBV30 - TRBD2 TGTGCCTGGACGGCGGGGGGAAAGACCCAGTACTTC CAWTAGGKTQYF
TRBJ2-3 TRBV30 - TRBD1 TGTGCCTGGAATGGTGGACAGGGAAGTCGGTATTTT CAWNGGQGSRYF
TRBJ2-7 TRBV4-1 - TRBD2 TGCGCCAGCAGCCCGGTTAGCGGGGGGACACCCTACGAGCAGTACTTC CASSPVSGGTPYEQYF
TRBJ1-5 TRBV19 - - TGTGCCAGTAGTATAGACCCTAGGCGACAGCCCCAGCATTTT CASSIDPRRQPQHF
TRBJ2-5 TRBV30 - - TGTGCCTGGGACAGGTTCCAAGAGACCCAGTACTTC CAWDRFQETQYF
TRBJ1-5 TRBV11-2 - TRBD1 TGTGCCAGCAGCTTAGATAGGGGGCGTCATCAGCCCCAGCATTTT CASSLDRGRHQPQHF
TRBJ1-2 TRBV6-5 - TRBD1 TGTGCCAGCAGTTACACCGGGACAGGTCTTAACTATGGCTACACCTTC CASSYTGTGLNYGYTF
TRBJ2-5 TRBV30 - - TGTGCCTTCGACAGGTCGGAGACCCAGTACTTC CAFDRSETQYF
TRBJ1-3 TRBV5-1 - - TGCGCCAGCAGCTTGGGGCCCTCCGGAGACACCATATATTTT CASSLGPSGDTIYF
TRBJ2-3 TRBV4-1 - - TGCGCCAGCAGCCAAGATAATCCGGGGAGCACAGATACGCAGTATTTT CASSQDNPGSTDTQYF
TRBJ1-2 TRBV5-6 - - TGTGCCAGCAGCTCCCCAGGGGTGAGGTATGGCTACACCTTC CASSSPGVRYGYTF
TRBJ1-2 TRBV28 - - TGTGCCAGCGAAGGTCGTGGCTACACCTTC CASEGRGYTF
TRBJ2-5 TRBV5-1 - TRBD1 TGCGCCAGCAGCTATTACAGGGGGCAATTTGAGACCCAGTACTTC CASSYYRGQFETQYF